Shown below are 5 T cell receptor beta chains from a single sample sequenced in a study of metastatic and nonmetastatic thyroid tumors. TCRdb re-clonotyped the PCR reads through MiXCR. The sample holds 15,000 or so clones, around 25% seen once. Until they underwent thyroid surgery, no patient had received any treatment. Sequenced input: adjacent normal tissue. Source of these receptors: a female donor with papillary thyroid cancer or a benign thyroid nodule (not recorded which). Some clones in this sample may be carry-over from other donors' samples.

The chain has TRBV2 and TRBJ1-5, with 8 bases lining up with TRBD1. With V trimmed by 4 bases and J by 6 bases, 8 bases remained unmatched. Germline V lookup: CDR1 SNHLY, CDR2 FYNNEI. The CDR3 length is 15 residues. CDR3 loop: CASSAGTGYRQPQHF. The CDR3 coding sequence is TGTGCCAGCAGTGCTGGGACAGGTTATCGTCAGCCCCAGCATTTT.

The gene calls are TRBV9 and TRBJ1-2, with TRBD1 as a possible D gene (6 bases). V gave up 0 bases and J gave up 6 bases, with 18 bases separating them. The CDR3 is made up of 16 amino acids. Germline CDR1 is SGDLS and CDR2 is YYNGEE. The DNA for the CDR3 is TGTGCCAGCAGCGTAGGTCAGGACAGCACTATCAATGGCTACACCTTC. Translating gives CASSVGQDSTINGYTF. Variable domain in full (rest from reference TRBV9 and TRBJ1-2): DSGVTQTPKHLITATGQRVTLRCSPRSGDLSVYWYQQSLDQGLQFLIQYYNGEERAKGNILERFSAQQFPDLHSELNLSSLELGDSALYFCASSVGQDSTINGYTFGSGTRLTVV.

The J gene is TRBJ2-1, the V gene TRBV4-3, with a tentative D call TRBD1 (6 bases). The V and J ends lost 0 bases and 8 bases respectively, with 11 bases between them. The CDR3 length is 14 residues. CDR1 is LGHNA, CDR2 YSLEER, per germline. The CDR3 coding sequence is TGCGCCAGCAGCCAAGAGAGGGGACACGATGAGCAGTTCTTC. Translating gives CASSQERGHDEQFF.

This chain uses TRBV6-6 with TRBJ2-7; 9 nucleotides line up with TRBD1. Germline V gene lookup returns CDR1 MNHNY and CDR2 SVGAGI (reference sequence). The J segment lost 4 bases and the V segment lost 0 bases, leaving 7 bases of the junction unmatched. CDR3 size: 16 residues. The CDR3 reads CASSYSSGTGSYEQYF. The CDR3 region has the DNA TGTGCCAGCAGTTACTCATCCGGGACAGGGTCATACGAGCAGTACTTC.

This clone turned up a few times. J is TRBJ2-1 and V is TRBV20-1, with 11 nucleotides matching TRBD2. CDR3 size: 15 residues. The germline V gene has CDR1 DFQATT and CDR2 SNEGSKA (reference sequence). V shed 5 bases, J shed 6 bases, and the junction held 9 bases outside the gene matches. The CDR3 bases are TGCAGTGCTCCTACTAGCGGGAGTCTCAGCAATGAGCAGTTCTTC. Its translation: CSAPTSGSLSNEQFF.